This T cell receptor (beta chain) was found in a study of beta chain features in type 1 diabetes. Of the isolated RNA, all was reverse transcribed, and so the sequenced material was expressed TCRB transcripts. Clones were sequenced by immunoSEQ multiplex PCR, and TCRdb holds only the in-frame ones, with some missing. This sample has 300,000 to 350,000 clones; around 19% occur once, and the top ten carry 0.035% to 0.055%. The specimen was naive CD4+ T cells from blood. This clonotype was obtained from a woman aged 18-30 years in good health.

CDR3 bases: TGCGCCAGCAGCTTGCGGGGTCCTCAAGAGACCCAGTACTTC. Translation: CASSLRGPQETQYF. The chain employs TRBV5-1 and TRBJ2-5, with D perhaps TRBD2 (5 bases). Deletions cut 1 base from V and 2 bases from J, with 9 bases between. CDR3 length equals 14 residues. Germline CDR1 reads SGHRS; CDR2 reads YFSETQ.